The rows below give T cell receptor beta chains drawn from one sample of a study of spatial heterogeneity in lung cancer. In TCRdb, the 5' RACE reads were re-called with MiXCR into one record per CDR3 protein. The sample carries about 14,000 distinct CDR3 sequences, 10% recorded once. The sample here was PBMCs, taken at surgery. The receptors derive from a male donor with early-stage non-small cell lung cancer. The CDR3 runs from the conserved cysteine through the conserved F or W. A D gene is named only where the DNA matches it firmly. Some rows mark clone size as missing; the rest say once, few, many or name a class of expanded clone.

cdr3_nt,cdr3_aa,j_call,v_call,clone_size,d_call
TGTGCCAGCAGCCCGGACAGGGCCCACTATGGCTACACCTTC,CASSPDRAHYGYTF,TRBJ1-2,TRBV7-2,-,TRBD1
TGTGCCAGCAGTTCCTTCGCGGACAGGGGTTTGTTCTACACCTTC,CASSSFADRGLFYTF,TRBJ1-2,TRBV12-3/TRBV12-4,many,TRBD1
TGTGCCAGCAGCGCCGCCCTCGCGCGGTTGGACAATGAGCAGTTCTTC,CASSAALARLDNEQFF,TRBJ2-1,TRBV7-6,medium-sized,-
TGTGCCAGCAGGGCAACAGGGTACCAAGAGACCCAGTACTTC,CASRATGYQETQYF,TRBJ2-5,TRBV6-5,many,-
TGTGCCAGCAGCTTTCCGGGACAGGGGGCGAATCAGCCCCAGCATTTT,CASSFPGQGANQPQHF,TRBJ1-5,TRBV7-9,many,TRBD1
TGCAGTGCTATACGACAGGGGGGCTCCTACAATGAGCAGTTCTTC,CSAIRQGGSYNEQFF,TRBJ2-1,TRBV20-1,many,TRBD1
TGTGCCAGCAGCTTCGACCCTTCGAGTCAGCCCCAGCATTTT,CASSFDPSSQPQHF,TRBJ1-5,TRBV7-2,many,-
TGTGCCTTTAGACGGGGATCGGGCACTGAAGCTTTCTTT,CAFRRGSGTEAFF,TRBJ1-1,TRBV30,few,-
TGTGCCAGCAGGGAGGGGATAGCTAACTATGGCTACACCTTC,CASREGIANYGYTF,TRBJ1-2,TRBV28,many,-
TGTGCCAGCTCACCGGGACAAGTTTTCGGAAACACCATATATTTT,CASSPGQVFGNTIYF,TRBJ1-3,TRBV18,-,-
TGCAGCGCTCTGGACGCCCTTCAGGGGGTGAAGCTGTTTTTT,CSALDALQGVKLFF,TRBJ2-2,TRBV29-1,many,TRBD1
TGCAGTGCTAGAGTTGCAGACAGGGGGCGACAAGAGACCCAGTACTTC,CSARVADRGRQETQYF,TRBJ2-5,TRBV20-1,many,TRBD1
TGCAGTGCAGAACCCCACCCTAGCGGGATATTCAATGAGCAGTTCTTC,CSAEPHPSGIFNEQFF,TRBJ2-1,TRBV20-1,few,TRBD2